This T cell receptor beta chain is drawn from a study of radiation and T cells in renal cell carcinoma. Noted treatment: treatment-naive control, cytoreductive nephrectomy. Controls were unirradiated tumors from treatment-naive cytoreductive nephrectomy patients. This clone was counted a few times. Here immunoSEQ multiplex PCR was the method, and the copy in TCRdb shows in-frame clones only, minus some. The sample has approximately 9,800 clones; more than 55% are singletons. The clonotype originates from a man between 60 and 75 years old with renal cell carcinoma. Sample: tumor tissue, taken from a patient whose treatment was nephrectomy without radiotherapy.

The chain's CDR3 is CASSRRNGYTF. Here the CDR3 DNA reads TGTGCCAGCAGCCGGAGGAATGGCTACACCTTC. The chain couples TRBV28 to TRBJ1-2; D remains ambiguous. Deletions cut 6 bases from V and 6 bases from J, with 8 bases between. The CDR3 sequence is 11 residues long. CDR1 and CDR2 from the germline V gene are MDHEN and SYDVKM.